The next 30 T cell receptor beta chains were all read from a single sample in a study of cytomegalovirus exposure and HLA in healthy donors (dated by TCRdb to the late 2010s). Libraries were prepared through the immunoSEQ multiplex PCR assay. A mixture of 60 forward primers for TCR Vbeta segments and 13 reverse primers for TCR Jbeta segments was used in the multiplex PCR. The table comes from immuneACCESS by way of TCRdb, which keeps in-frame sequences with V and J called. Part of the clones is missing from these tables; in studies checked, under half for an unresolved V gene and the rest for unknown reasons. A total of about 88,000 clones appear in this sample, just under 70% of them only once. Clones ranked in the top ten supply approximately 2.9% of the sample. The sequencing sample was made of PBMCs. Receptor source: a man aged 45-65 years in good health and CMV-seronegative.

This clone appeared a few times. The chain carries TRBV11-2 and TRBJ1-2; 12 positions match TRBD1. The CDR3 loop spans 14 amino acids. CDR1 and CDR2 (germline): SGHAT, FQNNGV. The junction had 8 bases not matched to a gene; V was cut back by 8 bases and J by 7 bases. The CDR3 sequence is CASRLWDRGPGYTF. The DNA for the CDR3 is TGTGCCAGCCGCCTATGGGACAGGGGGCCTGGCTACACCTTC.

Comment on this clone: Additional DNA sequences in this sample encode the identical CDR3. This chain connects TRBV9 to TRBJ2-7, with TRBD1 matching 12 bases. The V gene end was trimmed by 2 bases and the J gene end by 4 bases; junction bases not matched to a gene: 1. CDR3 length equals 14 residues. Germline-derived CDR1 and CDR2 are SGDLS and YYNGEE. The CDR3 DNA is TGTGCCAGCAGCGTGGGACAGGGGGCTTACGAGCAGTACTTC. It translates to CASSVGQGAYEQYF.

The gene calls are TRBV5-1 and TRBJ1-1, with TRBD1 as a possible D gene (5 bases). The CDR3 totals 14 residues. CDR1 SGHRS and CDR2 YFSETQ come from the germline V gene. Deletions cut 0 bases from V and 4 bases from J, with 10 bases between. The CDR3 DNA sequence: TGCGCCAGCAGCTTGGCCGGGGGGAGCACTGAAGCTTTCTTT. Translating it yields CASSLAGGSTEAFF. Full variable domain (missing parts from reference TRBV5-1 and TRBJ1-1): KAGVTQTPRYLIKTRGQQVTLSCSPISGHRSVSWYQQTPGQGLQFLFEYFSETQRNKGNFPGRFSGRQFSNSRSEMNVSTLELGDSALYLCASSLAGGSTEAFFGQGTRLTVV.

This clone was counted between two and nine times. This rearrangement joins TRBV4-1 to TRBJ1-1; 9 nucleotides match TRBD1. CDR3 size: 18 residues. V trimming: 2 bases; J trimming: 0 bases; junction bases outside the gene matches: 10. Germline CDR1 MGHRA, CDR2 YSYEKL. The CDR3 loop is CASSQTDRGRGMNTEAFF. The CDR3 nucleotides are TGCGCCAGCAGCCAAACGGACAGGGGTAGAGGTATGAACACTGAAGCTTTCTTT.

The chain employs TRBV18 and TRBJ1-2; TRBD1 is a possible D gene (5 bases). Looked up from germline, CDR1 is KGHSH and CDR2 is LQKENI. CDR3 size: 14 residues. Trimming removed 2 bases at V and 5 bases at J, with 12 bases between. CDR3 DNA: TGTGCCAGCTCACCAGGGGTCGGGGGTTATGGCTACACCTTC. Its translation: CASSPGVGGYGYTF.

The V gene is TRBV18, the J gene TRBJ2-5; TRBD1 might be the D (5 bases). Germline CDR1 is KGHSH and CDR2 is LQKENI. The CDR3 extends over 14 amino acids. V lost 2 bases and J lost 4, with 11 bases in between. The CDR3 sequence: CASSPKGDRETQYF. In DNA, the CDR3 is TGTGCCAGCTCACCAAAAGGGGATCGAGAGACCCAGTACTTC.

The gene calls are TRBV7-9 and TRBJ2-3; tentative D call: TRBD2 (6 bases). V was shortened by 5 bases and J by 2 bases, with 14 bases between the two germline ends. The V gene's germline CDR1 is SEHNR and CDR2 FQNEAQ (reference sequence). The CDR3 length is 15 residues. CDR3 sequence reads: CASSKGLLVTDTQYF. The CDR3 coding sequence is TGTGCCAGCAGCAAAGGACTATTAGTCACAGATACGCAGTATTTT.

The V and J genes are TRBV30 and TRBJ1-6; TRBD1 matches 7 bases. With V trimmed by 3 bases and J by 0 bases, 11 bases remained unmatched. The CDR3 covers 18 residues. CDR1 and CDR2 (germline): GTSNPN, SVGIG (reference sequence). CDR3 bases: TGTGCCTGGAGATTCGGGACAGTGTTTCGCTCCTATAATTCACCCCTCCACTTT. It specifies CAWRFGTVFRSYNSPLHF.

J is TRBJ2-7 and V is TRBV9; possible D gene TRBD1, 6 bases. Trimming stripped 0 bases from V and 3 bases from J, with 10 bases between. This CDR3 comprises 14 residues. Germline values: CDR1 SGDLS, CDR2 YYNGEE. CDR3 region: CASSVGTEHYEQYF. In nucleotides, the CDR3 is TGTGCCAGCAGCGTAGGGACAGAACACTACGAGCAGTACTTC.

This clone was seen just once. The genes are TRBV15 and TRBJ2-2; D perhaps matches TRBD1 (5 bases). The CDR3 totals 14 residues. Germline V gives CDR1 LNHNV, CDR2 YYDKDF (reference sequence). V dropped 2 bases and J dropped 3 bases, with 7 bases sitting between them. CDR3 sequence (DNA): TGTGCCACCAGCAGACAGGGATACACCGGGGAGCTGTTTTTT. It is translated as CATSRQGYTGELFF.

This chain connects TRBV27 to TRBJ1-5; 7 bases map to TRBD1. This CDR3 comprises 14 residues. V trimming: 2 bases; J trimming: 2 bases; junction bases outside the gene matches: 0. Germline V CDR1 and CDR2: MNHEY, SMNVEV (reference sequence). This CDR3 reads CASSLGTGNQPQHF. CDR3 in DNA: TGTGCCAGCAGTTTAGGGACAGGCAATCAGCCCCAGCATTTT.

V usage is TRBV7-9 and J usage is TRBJ1-2; D unclear. Germline values: CDR1 SEHNR, CDR2 FQNEAQ (reference sequence). The CDR3 length is 15 residues. The V end lost 5 bases, the J end lost 4 bases, and 17 bases lay between the germline ends. As DNA, the CDR3 is TGTGCCAGCAGCAATCCTGTGGCCCAAAGCTATGGCTACACCTTC. It yields the protein CASSNPVAQSYGYTF.

The rearrangement joins TRBV4-3 to TRBJ1-1, with TRBD1 as a possible D gene (5 bases). The CDR3 sequence is 15 residues long. Between the trimmed V and J ends, which lost 0 bases and 0 bases, there was a span of 8 bases. Germline-derived CDR1 and CDR2 are LGHNA and YSLEER. CDR3 loop: CASSQDAGMNTEAFF. The CDR3, as DNA: TGCGCCAGCAGCCAAGATGCAGGGATGAACACTGAAGCTTTCTTT.

The chain carries TRBV10-3 and TRBJ1-4; 7 bases are shared with TRBD1. Trimming cost V 7 bases and J 5 bases; bases outside gene matches: 10. This CDR3 contains 15 residues. CDR1 and CDR2 from the germline V gene are ENHRY and SYGVKD. This CDR3 reads CAIKAGGTSNEKLFF. In DNA form, the CDR3 reads TGTGCCATCAAGGCAGGGGGAACCTCAAATGAAAAACTGTTTTTT.

V and J are TRBV6-5 and TRBJ2-2; no firm D call. The ends were cut back, 6 bases at V and 5 bases at J, with 10 bases in the middle. The V gene's germline CDR1 is MNHEY and CDR2 SVGAGI. This CDR3 region has 13 residues. The CDR3: CASRRALTGELFF. The CDR3 nucleotides read TGTGCCAGCAGGCGTGCCCTGACCGGGGAGCTGTTTTTT.

V usage is TRBV28 and J usage is TRBJ1-2; 7 bases are shared with TRBD1. The CDR3 length is 13 residues. From germline, CDR1 is MDHEN and CDR2 SYDVKM. V shed 5 bases, J shed 7 bases, and the junction held 7 bases outside the gene matches. The CDR3 reads CASSPGQAVGYTF. As DNA, the CDR3 is TGTGCCAGCAGTCCTGGACAGGCCGTTGGCTACACCTTC.

V gene TRBV2 combines with J gene TRBJ2-3; TRBD2 matches 7 bases. Germline V CDR1 and CDR2: SNHLY, FYNNEI. The CDR3 contains 15 residues. V trimming: 6 bases; J trimming: 0 bases; junction bases outside the gene matches: 6. CDR3 DNA sequence: TGTGCCAGCAGCTCTCTAGCGGCTAGCACAGATACGCAGTATTTT. Amino acids: CASSSLAASTDTQYF.

The chain is built from TRBV4-2 and TRBJ2-7, with TRBD1 as a possible D gene (5 bases). The ends were cut back, 2 bases at V and 1 base at J, with 9 bases in the middle. Per germline, CDR1 LGHNA and CDR2 YNFKEQ. This CDR3 comprises 14 residues. CDR3 in DNA: TGTGCCAGCAGCCAACTTACAGGTTCCTACGAGCAGTACTTC. It encodes CASSQLTGSYEQYF.

The V call is TRBV6-5, the J call TRBJ2-5, with 13 bases matching TRBD2. CDR1 and CDR2 (germline): MNHEY, SVGAGI. The CDR3 is 15 residues long. Germline trimming cut 7 bases from V and 4 bases from J; bases unmatched to any gene: 6. The CDR3 sequence is CASIIGLAGAETQYF. The DNA for the CDR3 is TGTGCCAGCATTATAGGACTAGCGGGAGCAGAGACCCAGTACTTC.

This chain links TRBV4-2 with TRBJ1-2; 7 bases agree with TRBD1. The CDR3 consists of 13 residues. The V and J ends lost 7 bases and 2 bases, in that order; junction bases with no gene match: 4. CDR1 and CDR2 from the germline V gene are LGHNA and YNFKEQ. CDR3 sequence reads: CASTTGPNYGYTF. The CDR3 bases are TGTGCCAGCACGACAGGGCCAAACTATGGCTACACCTTC.

This chain connects TRBV18 to TRBJ1-4; TRBD1 aligns across 9 bases. This CDR3 is built from 14 residues. From germline, CDR1 is KGHSH and CDR2 LQKENI. Trimming removed 3 bases from V and 8 bases from J; junction bases left unmatched: 4. The CDR3 loop reads CASSPGTGSEKLFF. The CDR3 bases are TGTGCCAGCTCACCCGGGACAGGGAGCGAAAAACTGTTTTTT.

Points on this clone: One end of the junction varies from germline; a read error may be responsible. The chain is built from TRBV5-5 and TRBJ1-2; D gene uncertain. Germline-derived CDR1 and CDR2 are SGHKS and YYEKEE (reference sequence). The length of the CDR3 is 12 residues. CDR3 region: CASSLISNLPYF. DNA of the CDR3: TGTGCCAGCAGCCTCATCTCCAATTTGCCCTACTTC. The full variable domain, rest sourced from reference TRBV5-5 and TRBJ1-2, is DAGVTQSPTHLIKTRGQQVTLRCSPISGHKSVSWYQQVLGQGPQFIFQYYEKEERGRGNFPDRFSARQFPNYSSELNVNALLLGDSALYLCASSLISNLPYFGSGTRLTVV.

CDR3 residues: CASSSDRRTFWNTGELFF. The CDR3 bases are TGTGCCAGCAGCTCGGACAGGAGAACGTTCTGGAACACCGGGGAGCTGTTTTTT. The V call is TRBV7-9, the J call TRBJ2-2; 7 nucleotides match TRBD1. CDR3 length: 18 residues. V lost 4 bases and J lost 1; bases outside the gene matches: 12. Germline CDR1 and CDR2: SEHNR and FQNEAQ (reference sequence).

This chain links TRBV9 with TRBJ2-5; perhaps TRBD1 as D (8 bases). Germline V gives CDR1 SGDLS, CDR2 YYNGEE. This CDR3 spans 14 amino acids. Between the trimmed V and J ends, which lost 3 bases and 4 bases, there was a span of 13 bases. This CDR3 reads CASSDNRGGETQYF. CDR3 in DNA: TGTGCCAGCAGCGACAACAGGGGGGGAGAGACCCAGTACTTC.

This clone has a handful of counts. This chain joins TRBV29-1 and TRBJ1-2; 8 bases line up with TRBD1. V gave up 0 bases and J gave up 2 bases; unmatched junction bases: 2. The germline CDR1 and CDR2 sequences are SQVTM and ANQGSEA. CDR3 length equals 14 residues. The CDR3 sequence: CSVEDGTGNYGYTF. Written as DNA, the CDR3 is TGCAGCGTTGAAGATGGGACAGGCAACTATGGCTACACCTTC.

The chain couples TRBV6-6 to TRBJ1-1; D may be TRBD1 (6 bases). V was clipped by 5 bases and J by 5 bases, with 12 bases between them. Germline values: CDR1 MNHNY, CDR2 SVGAGI (reference sequence). The CDR3 is made up of 13 amino acids. CDR3 protein: CASSRSGETEAFF. For the CDR3, the DNA is TGTGCCAGCAGTCGCTCAGGGGAAACTGAAGCTTTCTTT.

The rearrangement links TRBV25-1 to TRBJ2-1; TRBD2 matches 11 bases. The CDR3 has 17 amino acids. With 1 base clipped from V and 4 bases from J, the junction kept 6 bases outside the gene matches. Germline V gene data show CDR1 as MGHDK and CDR2 as SYGVNS. DNA of the CDR3: TGTGCCAGCAGTGAATTAACTAGCGGGAGCTTGTACAATGAGCAGTTCTTC. Translation: CASSELTSGSLYNEQFF.

The rearrangement uses TRBV10-3 and TRBJ2-7; 8 nucleotides agree with TRBD1. The CDR3 extends over 13 amino acids. CDR1 is ENHRY, CDR2 SYGVKD, per germline. V gave up 8 bases and J gave up 6 bases; unmatched junction bases: 9. CDR3 protein: CAIGRQGMSEQYF. CDR3 sequence (DNA): TGTGCCATCGGCAGACAGGGGATGAGCGAGCAGTACTTC.

The V call is TRBV5-1, the J call TRBJ2-7; no clear D. Trimming removed 6 bases at V and 0 bases at J, with 13 bases between. The CDR3 is 14 amino acids. CDR1 and CDR2 from the germline V gene are SGHRS and YFSETQ. In DNA form, the CDR3 reads TGCGCCAGCAACCCGATGATCGGCTCCTACGAGCAGTACTTC. Translation gives CASNPMIGSYEQYF.

This clone occurred a few times. This chain joins TRBV29-1 and TRBJ1-2; 8 bases map to TRBD1. V gave up 8 bases and J gave up 7 bases; unmatched junction bases: 9. CDR1 is SQVTM and CDR2 is ANQGSEA in the germline V gene. The CDR3 totals 12 residues. CDR3 sequence (DNA): TGCAGCCACAGGACAGGGTCCTTTGGCTACACCTTC. It specifies CSHRTGSFGYTF.